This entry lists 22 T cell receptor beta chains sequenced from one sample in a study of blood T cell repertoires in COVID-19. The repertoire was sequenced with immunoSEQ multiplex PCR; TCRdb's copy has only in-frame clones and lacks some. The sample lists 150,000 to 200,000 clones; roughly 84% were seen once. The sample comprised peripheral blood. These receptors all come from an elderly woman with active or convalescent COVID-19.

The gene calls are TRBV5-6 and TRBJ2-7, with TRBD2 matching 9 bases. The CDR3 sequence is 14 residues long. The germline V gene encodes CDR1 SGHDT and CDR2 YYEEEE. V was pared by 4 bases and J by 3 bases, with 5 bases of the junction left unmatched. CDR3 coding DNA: TGTGCCAGCAGCCATCTAGCGGGACTCTACGAGCAGTACTTC. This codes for CASSHLAGLYEQYF.

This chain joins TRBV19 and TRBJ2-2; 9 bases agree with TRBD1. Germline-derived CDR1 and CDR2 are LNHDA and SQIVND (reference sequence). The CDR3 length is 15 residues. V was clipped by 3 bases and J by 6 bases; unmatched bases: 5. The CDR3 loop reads CASSMGTGWSGELFF. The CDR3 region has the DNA TGTGCCAGTAGTATGGGGACAGGGTGGTCCGGGGAGCTGTTTTTT.

The CDR3 sequence is CAISAPKSSRGANVLTF. CDR3 coding DNA: TGTGCCATCAGTGCCCCCAAGTCGTCCCGGGGGGCCAACGTCCTGACTTTC. The V gene is TRBV10-3, the J gene TRBJ2-6; D not resolved. V gave up 4 bases and J gave up 4 bases, with 17 bases separating them. Germline V gene sequence: CDR1 ENHRY, CDR2 SYGVKD. This CDR3 is built from 17 residues.

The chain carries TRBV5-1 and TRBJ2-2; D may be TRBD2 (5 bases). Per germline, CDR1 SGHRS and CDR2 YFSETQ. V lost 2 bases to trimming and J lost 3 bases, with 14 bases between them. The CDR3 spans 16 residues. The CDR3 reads CASSLKGVLDTGELFF. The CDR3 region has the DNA TGCGCCAGCAGCTTAAAGGGAGTCCTAGACACCGGGGAGCTGTTTTTT.

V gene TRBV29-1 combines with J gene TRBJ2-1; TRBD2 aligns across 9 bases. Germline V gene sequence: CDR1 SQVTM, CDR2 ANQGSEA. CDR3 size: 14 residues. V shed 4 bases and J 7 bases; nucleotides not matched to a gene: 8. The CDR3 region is CSVALAGVVNEQFF. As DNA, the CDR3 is TGCAGCGTTGCACTAGCGGGTGTGGTAAATGAGCAGTTCTTC.

The CDR3 DNA reads as TGTGCCAGCAGACCCCAGGGTAATAGCAATCAGCCCCAGCATTTT. Encoded protein: CASRPQGNSNQPQHF. The gene calls are TRBV6-5 and TRBJ1-5, with D possibly matching TRBD1 (5 bases). The V gene's germline CDR1 is MNHEY and CDR2 SVGAGI. V gave up 6 bases and J gave up 0 bases, with 12 bases separating them. The CDR3 extends over 15 amino acids.

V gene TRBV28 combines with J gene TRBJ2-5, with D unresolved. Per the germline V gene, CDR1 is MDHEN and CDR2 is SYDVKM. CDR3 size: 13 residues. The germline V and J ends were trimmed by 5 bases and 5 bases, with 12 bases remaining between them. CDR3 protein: CASSTPRVETQYF. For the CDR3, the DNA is TGTGCCAGCAGTACCCCCCGAGTCGAGACCCAGTACTTC.

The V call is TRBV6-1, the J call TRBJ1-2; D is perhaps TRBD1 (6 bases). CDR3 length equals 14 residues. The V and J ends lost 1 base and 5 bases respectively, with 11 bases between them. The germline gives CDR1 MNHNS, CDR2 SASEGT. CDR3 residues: CASSEVQGYYGYTF. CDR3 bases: TGTGCCAGCAGTGAAGTTCAGGGGTATTATGGCTACACCTTC.

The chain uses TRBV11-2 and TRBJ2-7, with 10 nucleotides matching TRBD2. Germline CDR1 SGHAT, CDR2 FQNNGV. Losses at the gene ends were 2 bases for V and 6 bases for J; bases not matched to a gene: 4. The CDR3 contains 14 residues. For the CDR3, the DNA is TGTGCCAGCAGCTTACTAGCGGGAGTTGGCGAGCAGTACTTC. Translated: CASSLLAGVGEQYF.

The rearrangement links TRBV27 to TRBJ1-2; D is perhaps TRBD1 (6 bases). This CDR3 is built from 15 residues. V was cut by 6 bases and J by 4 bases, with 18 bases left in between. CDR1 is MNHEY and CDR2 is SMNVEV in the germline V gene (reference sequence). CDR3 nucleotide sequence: TGTGCCAGCAGCCCCCACCTGACAGGAATCTATGGCTACACCTTC. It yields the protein CASSPHLTGIYGYTF.

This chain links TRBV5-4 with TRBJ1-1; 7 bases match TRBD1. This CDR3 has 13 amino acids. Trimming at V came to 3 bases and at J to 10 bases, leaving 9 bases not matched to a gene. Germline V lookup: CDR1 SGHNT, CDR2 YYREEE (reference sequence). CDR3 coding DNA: TGTGCCAGCAGCTATGACAGGGACGGGGCAGCTTTCTTT. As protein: CASSYDRDGAAFF.

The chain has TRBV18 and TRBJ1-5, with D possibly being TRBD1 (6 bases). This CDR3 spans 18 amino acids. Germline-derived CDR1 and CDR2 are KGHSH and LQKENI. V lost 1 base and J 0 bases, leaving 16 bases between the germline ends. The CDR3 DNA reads TGTGCCAGCTCACCACTCCTAAAAGGGGGTCATAGCAATCAGCCCCAGCATTTT. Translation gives CASSPLLKGGHSNQPQHF.

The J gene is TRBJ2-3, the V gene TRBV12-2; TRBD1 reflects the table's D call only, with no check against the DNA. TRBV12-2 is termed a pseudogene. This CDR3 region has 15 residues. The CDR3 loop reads CASLPGTLNTDTQYF. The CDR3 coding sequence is TGTGCAAGTCTCCCCGGGACATTGAACACAGATACGCAGTATTTT.

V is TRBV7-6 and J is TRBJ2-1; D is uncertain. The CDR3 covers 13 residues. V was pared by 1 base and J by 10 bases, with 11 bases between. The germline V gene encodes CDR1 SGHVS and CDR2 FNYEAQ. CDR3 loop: CASSLDELGEQFF. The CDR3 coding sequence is TGTGCCAGCAGCTTAGATGAGCTAGGAGAGCAGTTCTTC. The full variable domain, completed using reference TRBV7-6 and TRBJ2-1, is GAGVSQSPRYKVTKRGQDVALRCDPISGHVSLYWYRQALGQGPEFLTYFNYEAQQDKSGLPNDRFSAERPEGSISTLTIQRTEQRDSAMYRCASSLDELGEQFFGPGTRLTVL.

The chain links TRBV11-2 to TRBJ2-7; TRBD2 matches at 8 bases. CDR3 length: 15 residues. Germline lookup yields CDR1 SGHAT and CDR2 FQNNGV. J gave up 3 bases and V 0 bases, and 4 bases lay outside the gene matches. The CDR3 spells CASSLEGTRYYEQYF. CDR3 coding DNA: TGTGCCAGCAGCTTAGAGGGGACTAGATACTACGAGCAGTACTTC.

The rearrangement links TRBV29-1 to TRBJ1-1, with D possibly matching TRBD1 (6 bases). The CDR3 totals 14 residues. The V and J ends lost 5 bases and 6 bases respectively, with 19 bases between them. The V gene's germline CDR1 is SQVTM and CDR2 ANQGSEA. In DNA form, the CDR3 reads TGCAGCGTTCGAAAAGTCGGGACAAGGCCTGAAGCTTTCTTT. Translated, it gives CSVRKVGTRPEAFF.

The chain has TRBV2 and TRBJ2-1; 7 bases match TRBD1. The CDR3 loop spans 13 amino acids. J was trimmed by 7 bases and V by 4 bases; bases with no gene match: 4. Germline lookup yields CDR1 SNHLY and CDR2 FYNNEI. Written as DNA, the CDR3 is TGTGCCAGCAGTGGGGAACAGGGGAATGAGCAGTTCTTC. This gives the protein CASSGEQGNEQFF.

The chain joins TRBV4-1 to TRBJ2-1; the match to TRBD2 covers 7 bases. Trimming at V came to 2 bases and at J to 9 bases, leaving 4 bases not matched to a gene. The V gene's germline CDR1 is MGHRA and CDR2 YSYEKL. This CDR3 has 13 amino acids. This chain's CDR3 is CASSQYERGEQFF. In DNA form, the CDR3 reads TGCGCCAGCAGCCAATACGAGCGGGGTGAGCAGTTCTTC.

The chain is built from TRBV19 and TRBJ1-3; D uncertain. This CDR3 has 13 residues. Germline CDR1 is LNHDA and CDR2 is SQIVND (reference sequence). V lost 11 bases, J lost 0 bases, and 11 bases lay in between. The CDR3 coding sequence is TGTGCCGGGAGGCCGAGCTCTGGAAACACCATATATTTT. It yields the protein CAGRPSSGNTIYF.

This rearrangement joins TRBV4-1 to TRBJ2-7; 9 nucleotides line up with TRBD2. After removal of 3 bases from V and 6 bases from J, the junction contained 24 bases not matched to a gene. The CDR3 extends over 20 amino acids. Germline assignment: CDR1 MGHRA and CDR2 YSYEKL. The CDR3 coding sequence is TGCGCCAGCAGCCAGGGTCCGGGACTAGCAGTAGGGATAGGGGGGAGCGAGCAGTACTTC. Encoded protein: CASSQGPGLAVGIGGSEQYF.

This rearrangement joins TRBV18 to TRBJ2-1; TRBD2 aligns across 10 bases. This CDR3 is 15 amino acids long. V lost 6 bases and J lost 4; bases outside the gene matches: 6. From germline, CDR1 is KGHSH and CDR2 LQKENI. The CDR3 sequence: CASSERTSGYNEQFF. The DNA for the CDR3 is TGTGCCAGCTCCGAGAGGACTAGCGGTTACAATGAGCAGTTCTTC.

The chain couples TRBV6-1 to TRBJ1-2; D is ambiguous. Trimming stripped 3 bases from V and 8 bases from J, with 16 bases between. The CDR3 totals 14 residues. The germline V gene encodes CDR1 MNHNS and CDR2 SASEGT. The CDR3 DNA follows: TGTGCCAGCAGTGAGGTCCGGAACTCCGGGGGCTACACCTTC. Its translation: CASSEVRNSGGYTF.